Presented here are 21 T cell receptor beta chains from one specimen sequenced in a study of blood T cell repertoires in COVID-19. Repertoires were generated with immunoSEQ multiplex PCR, while TCRdb's copy carries only in-frame clones and drops some. The data hold around 390,000 clones, with around nine tenths observed a single time. Sequencing input: PBMCs or T cells enriched from blood (not recorded which). These receptors all come from a woman aged 45-65 years who had recovered from COVID-19.

This chain joins TRBV3-1 (or the pseudogene TRBV3-2) and TRBJ1-3; unclear D gene. Trimming shortened V by 4 bases and J by 4 bases, and 11 bases separated the two germline ends. Per the germline V gene, CDR1 is LGHDT and CDR2 is YNNKEL (reference sequence). There are 14 residues in the CDR3. This CDR3 reads CASSPVSRGNTIYF. Here the CDR3 DNA reads TGTGCCAGCAGCCCTGTCTCTCGGGGAAACACCATATATTTT.

V gene TRBV7-8 combines with J gene TRBJ1-2, with TRBD1 as a possible D gene (5 bases). The CDR3 covers 16 residues. Trimming stripped 5 bases from V and 4 bases from J, with 20 bases between. The germline gives CDR1 SGHVS, CDR2 FQNEAQ. The CDR3 reads CASSPGVEGPIYGYTF. Written as DNA, the CDR3 is TGTGCCAGCAGCCCGGGGGTTGAGGGACCCATCTATGGCTACACCTTC.

The rearrangement links TRBV27 to TRBJ1-2; TRBD1 aligns across 8 bases. CDR3 length equals 16 residues. Trimming removed 11 bases from V and 0 bases from J; junction bases left unmatched: 14. Germline V CDR1 and CDR2: MNHEY, SMNVEV (reference sequence). CDR3 in amino acids: CAVRSGQGLANYGYTF. The DNA of the CDR3 is TGTGCCGTCAGGAGTGGACAGGGTTTAGCTAACTATGGCTACACCTTC.

The count of this clone is one. The chain combines TRBV29-1 with TRBJ2-5, with 9 bases fitting TRBD1. The V segment lost 4 bases and the J segment 5 bases; nucleotides outside the gene matches: 8. This CDR3 is 14 amino acids long. Germline-derived CDR1 and CDR2 are SQVTM and ANQGSEA. The DNA of the CDR3 is TGCAGCGTTGTGGGACAGGGCGGTTGGGAGACCCAGTACTTC. Its translation: CSVVGQGGWETQYF.

The rearrangement links TRBV3-1 (or the pseudogene TRBV3-2) to TRBJ2-6; D gene uncertain. CDR1 and CDR2 from the germline V gene are LGHDT and YNNKEL (reference sequence). V lost 1 base and J lost 0, with 10 bases in between. This CDR3 spans 17 amino acids. CDR3 region: CASSQGYSGSGANVLTF. Written as DNA, the CDR3 is TGTGCCAGCAGCCAAGGGTACTCAGGCTCTGGGGCCAACGTCCTGACTTTC.

J is TRBJ1-1 and V is TRBV14, with 7 nucleotides matching TRBD1. The length of the CDR3 is 15 residues. J lost 1 base, V lost 6 bases, and 8 bases had no gene match. The germline V gene encodes CDR1 SGHDN and CDR2 FVKESK. This CDR3 is CASRRGGAWNTEAFF. The CDR3 DNA follows: TGTGCCAGCAGAAGAGGGGGCGCTTGGAACACTGAAGCTTTCTTT.

The sample holds a few counts of this clone. This chain uses TRBV28 with TRBJ1-2; 8 nucleotides line up with TRBD1. Germline values: CDR1 MDHEN, CDR2 SYDVKM. V lost 5 bases and J lost 7; bases outside the gene matches: 12. This CDR3 comprises 15 residues. CDR3 amino acids: CASSLPRTGYGGYTF. The CDR3 DNA reads TGTGCCAGCAGTCTTCCAAGGACAGGGTACGGTGGCTACACCTTC.

The rearrangement uses TRBV28 and TRBJ1-4; tentative D call: TRBD1 (5 bases). Germline CDR1 and CDR2: MDHEN and SYDVKM. With 5 bases removed from V and 7 bases from J, the gap between germline ends came to 20 bases. CDR3 size: 16 residues. CDR3 sequence: CASSPPGAVRVEKLFF. DNA of the CDR3: TGTGCCAGCAGTCCACCTGGGGCCGTACGCGTTGAAAAACTGTTTTTT.

The rearrangement uses TRBV2 and TRBJ1-2; possibly TRBD1 for D (5 bases). V was clipped by 8 bases and J by 0 bases, with 13 bases between them. The V gene's germline CDR1 is SNHLY and CDR2 FYNNEI. There are 14 residues in the CDR3. As DNA, the CDR3 is TGTGCCAGCTTAGGGGAGGCCTCTAACTATGGCTACACCTTC. Its protein product is CASLGEASNYGYTF.

V gene TRBV7-2 combines with J gene TRBJ2-7; possibly TRBD1 for D (5 bases). The CDR3 totals 14 residues. The V end was cut by 1 base, the J end by 3 bases, with 10 bases between. From germline, CDR1 is SGHTA and CDR2 FQGNSA. Written as DNA, the CDR3 is TGTGCCAGCAGCTTAGTCCAGGGTGGCTACGAGCAGTACTTC. Protein product: CASSLVQGGYEQYF.

The chain uses TRBV5-5 and TRBJ1-5, with no clear D. V gave up 0 bases and J gave up 7 bases, with 8 bases separating them. This CDR3 is built from 13 residues. Looked up from germline, CDR1 is SGHKS and CDR2 is YYEKEE (reference sequence). The DNA of the CDR3 is TGTGCCAGCAGCTTGGAGTCGGAGCAGCCCCAGCATTTT. Translated: CASSLESEQPQHF. Based on the CDR3 plus reference TRBV5-5 and TRBJ1-5, the full variable domain is DAGVTQSPTHLIKTRGQQVTLRCSPISGHKSVSWYQQVLGQGPQFIFQYYEKEERGRGNFPDRFSARQFPNYSSELNVNALLLGDSALYLCASSLESEQPQHFGDGTRLSIL.

This rearrangement joins TRBV7-8 to TRBJ1-1; TRBD1 matches at 8 bases. The CDR3 is made up of 14 amino acids. V gave up 7 bases and J gave up 1 base; unmatched junction bases: 5. Germline values: CDR1 SGHVS, CDR2 FQNEAQ. The CDR3 sequence: CASNPTGGNTEAFF. The CDR3 nucleotides are TGTGCCAGCAATCCTACAGGGGGGAACACTGAAGCTTTCTTT.

The rearrangement joins TRBV4-1 to TRBJ1-2; TRBD1 matches 7 bases. CDR3 length: 16 amino acids. Germline-derived CDR1 and CDR2 are MGHRA and YSYEKL. Losses at the gene ends were 0 bases for V and 3 bases for J; bases not matched to a gene: 7. CDR3 amino acids: CASSQDPQGMDYGYTF. CDR3 nucleotide sequence: TGCGCCAGCAGCCAAGACCCACAGGGGATGGACTATGGCTACACCTTC.

This chain links TRBV5-1 with TRBJ1-2; 11 nucleotides line up with TRBD1. The CDR3 length is 17 residues. Losses at the gene ends were 3 bases for V and 1 base for J; bases not matched to a gene: 8. The germline gives CDR1 SGHRS, CDR2 YFSETQ. CDR3 coding DNA: TGCGCCAGCAGCTCCGGACAGGGGGCTCGTGTTAACTATGGCTACACCTTC. Protein: CASSSGQGARVNYGYTF.

CDR3 nucleotide sequence: TGCAGCGTTGTCGCGCCGGAGACTGAAGCTTTCTTT. Translated, it gives CSVVAPETEAFF. V and J are TRBV29-1 and TRBJ1-1; the D is unclear. V lost 4 bases and J 5 bases, leaving 11 bases between the germline ends. The germline V gene has CDR1 SQVTM and CDR2 ANQGSEA. The CDR3 consists of 12 residues.

This chain joins TRBV28 and TRBJ1-5; 8 nucleotides line up with TRBD1. V dropped 6 bases and J dropped 11; count of bases not matched to a gene: 12. From germline, CDR1 is MDHEN and CDR2 SYDVKM. The CDR3 has 14 residues. The CDR3, as DNA: TGTGCCAGCAGAGTGACAGGGGCCGTGTGGGCCCAGCATTTT. Translated, it gives CASRVTGAVWAQHF.

This clone was observed a few times. V and J are TRBV11-1 and TRBJ2-5; 7 bases match TRBD1. The V segment lost 5 bases and the J segment 1 base; nucleotides outside the gene matches: 7. The V gene's germline CDR1 is SGHAT and CDR2 FQDESV (reference sequence). The CDR3 spans 15 residues. The CDR3 loop reads CASSAHRGTQETQYF. DNA of the CDR3: TGTGCCAGCAGCGCCCACAGGGGTACCCAAGAGACCCAGTACTTC.

The chain is built from TRBV9 and TRBJ2-1, with 7 positions matching TRBD2. The V and J ends lost 0 bases and 7 bases, in that order; junction bases with no gene match: 10. The germline V gene encodes CDR1 SGDLS and CDR2 YYNGEE. The CDR3 covers 16 residues. The CDR3 sequence: CASSVGGREKTNEQFF. CDR3 nucleotides: TGTGCCAGCAGCGTAGGGGGGAGGGAGAAAACGAATGAGCAGTTCTTC.

This clone was seen a single time. The rearrangement uses TRBV14 and TRBJ1-1; D is perhaps TRBD1 (6 bases). The CDR3 is 15 amino acids. Between the trimmed V and J ends, which lost 8 bases and 0 bases, there was a span of 16 bases. The germline CDR1 and CDR2 sequences are SGHDN and FVKESK. DNA for the CDR3: TGTGCCAGCCGACCCCCCGGGACACTGAACACTGAAGCTTTCTTT. Amino acid sequence: CASRPPGTLNTEAFF.

The chain carries TRBV13 and TRBJ1-1; D uncertain. V lost 0 bases, J lost 2 bases, and 13 bases lay in between. This CDR3 is 16 amino acids long. CDR1 is PRHDT and CDR2 is FYEKMQ in the germline V gene (reference sequence). The CDR3 spells CASSLGGQLLNTEAFF. CDR3 nucleotides: TGTGCCAGCAGCTTAGGCGGCCAGCTACTAAACACTGAAGCTTTCTTT.

This rearrangement joins TRBV11-3 to TRBJ2-1; D remains unclear. Trimming shortened V by 1 base and J by 0 bases, and 7 bases separated the two germline ends. The CDR3 totals 15 residues. Germline CDR1 and CDR2: SGHNT and YENEEA. CDR3 region: CASSLGERSYNEQFF. The CDR3 coding sequence is TGTGCCAGCAGCTTAGGAGAGCGCTCCTACAATGAGCAGTTCTTC. Based on the CDR3 plus reference TRBV11-3 and TRBJ2-1, the full variable domain is EAGVVQSPRYKIIEKKQPVAFWCNPISGHNTLYWYLQNLGQGPELLIRYENEEAVDDSQLPKDRFSAERLKGVDSTLKIQPAELGDSAVYLCASSLGERSYNEQFFGPGTRLTVL.